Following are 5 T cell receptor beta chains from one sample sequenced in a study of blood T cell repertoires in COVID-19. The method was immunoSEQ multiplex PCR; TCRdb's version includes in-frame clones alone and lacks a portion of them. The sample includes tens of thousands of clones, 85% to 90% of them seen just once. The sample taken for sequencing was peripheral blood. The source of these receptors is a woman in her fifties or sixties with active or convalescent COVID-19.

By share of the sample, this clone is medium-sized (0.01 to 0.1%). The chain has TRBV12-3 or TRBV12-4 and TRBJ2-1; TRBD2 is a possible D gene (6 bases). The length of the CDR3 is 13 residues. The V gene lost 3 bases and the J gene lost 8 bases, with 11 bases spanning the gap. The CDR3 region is CASSLGSGHEQFF. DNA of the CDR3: TGTGCCAGCAGTTTGGGAAGCGGGCATGAGCAGTTCTTC.

The CDR3: CATSRDRVPNIQYF. The CDR3 region has the DNA TGTGCCACCAGCAGAGACAGGGTTCCGAACATTCAGTACTTC. V usage is TRBV15 and J usage is TRBJ2-4; D is possibly TRBD1 (5 bases). Trimming removed 0 bases from V and 7 bases from J, with 10 bases in between. CDR3 length equals 14 residues. The germline V gene encodes CDR1 LNHNV and CDR2 YYDKDF (reference sequence).

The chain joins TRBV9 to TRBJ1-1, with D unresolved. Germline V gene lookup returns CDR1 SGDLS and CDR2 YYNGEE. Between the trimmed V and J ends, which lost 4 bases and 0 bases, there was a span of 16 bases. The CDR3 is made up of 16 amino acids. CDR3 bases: TGTGCCAGCAGCCTAGGGTTCGGAGGCGTGAACACTGAAGCTTTCTTT. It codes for CASSLGFGGVNTEAFF.

The CDR3 DNA follows: TGTGCCAGCTCACCTTTGGTCGAGCGGAGAGGGCAAAATGAGCAGTTCTTC. Protein: CASSPLVERRGQNEQFF. The chain links TRBV18 to TRBJ2-1; D is possibly TRBD2 (5 bases). V shed 3 bases and J shed 7 bases, with 22 bases lying between them. Germline CDR1 and CDR2: KGHSH and LQKENI. CDR3 length: 17 amino acids.

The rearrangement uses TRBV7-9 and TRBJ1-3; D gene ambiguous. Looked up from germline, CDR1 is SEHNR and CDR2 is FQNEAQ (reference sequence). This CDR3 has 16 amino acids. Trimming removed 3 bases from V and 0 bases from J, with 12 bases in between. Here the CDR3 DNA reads TGTGCCAGCAGCTTTGGGCTGGTGAGCTCTGGAAACACCATATATTTT. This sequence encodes CASSFGLVSSGNTIYF.